This T cell receptor (beta chain) was recorded in a study of CD8 T cells in ankylosing spondylitis. Findings of the study overall: A TCR beta motif of eight highly homologous variants appeared characteristic of ankylosing spondylitis blood. Significantly higher representation of disease-linked clones was reported for matched ankylosing spondylitis synovial fluid. Disease-linked clones proved CD8+ and comparatively uncommon in peripheral blood.

As regards this clonotype: Its antigen is unidentified.

Germline V gene data show CDR1 as SGHTA and CDR2 as FQGNSA. V lost 5 bases and J lost 5, with 23 bases in between. The CDR3 consists of 17 residues. With molecular barcodes, quantitative 5'-RACE was used to make the TCR beta libraries. In TCRdb, the 5' RACE reads were re-called with MiXCR into one record per CDR3 protein. This table has a few hundred thousand distinct CDR3 sequences, approximately 20% appearing once. Sequencing was done on a sample of blood, either unsorted or a sorted T cell fraction (not recorded which). The TCR originated in a male donor with ankylosing spondylitis. The rearrangement joins TRBV7-2 to TRBJ2-3, with a tentative D call TRBD1 (6 bases). This chain's CDR3 is CASSPQVGGTAIDTQYF. CDR3 nucleotides: TGTGCCAGCAGCCCGCAAGTAGGGGGAACGGCAATAGATACGCAGTATTTT. Full variable domain (rest looked up from reference TRBV7-2 and TRBJ2-3): GAGVSQSPSNKVTEKGKDVELRCDPISGHTALYWYRQSLGQGLEFLIYFQGNSAPDKSGLPSDRFSAERTGGSVSTLTIQRTQQEDSAVYLCASSPQVGGTAIDTQYFGPGTRLTVL.